A single sample is the source of the 6 T cell receptor beta chains below, sequenced in a study of T cell responses to AZD1222 COVID-19 vaccine. Assay: immunoSEQ multiplex PCR; the TCRdb copy retains only in-frame clones and omits some. The data show about 110,000 clones, with approximately 88% seen just once and about 2.5% held by the top ten. This material consisted of peripheral blood, taken on day 0 of AZD1222 vaccination. These receptors all stem from an adult in good health.

This chain joins TRBV3-1 (or the pseudogene TRBV3-2) and TRBJ1-4; the match to TRBD1 covers 7 bases. J lost 10 bases, V lost 4 bases, and 12 bases had no gene match. Per germline, CDR1 LGHDT and CDR2 YNNKEL (reference sequence). The CDR3 is made up of 15 amino acids. CDR3 nucleotides: TGTGCCAGCAGCCCACAGGGGACGGCGGGGGGAAAACTGTTTTTT. Protein: CASSPQGTAGGKLFF.

This clone was recorded only once. The genes are TRBV6-5 and TRBJ1-5; tentative D call: TRBD1 (5 bases). This CDR3 region has 13 residues. Trimming left V 9 bases short and J 0 bases short, with 9 bases between. CDR1 MNHEY and CDR2 SVGAGI come from the germline V gene. DNA of the CDR3: TGTGCCAGTAAGGGGAATAGCAATCAGCCCCAGCATTTT. It encodes CASKGNSNQPQHF.

The chain joins TRBV9 to TRBJ1-1; D gene uncertain. The CDR3 has 13 amino acids. Germline CDR1 reads SGDLS; CDR2 reads YYNGEE. The germline V and J ends were trimmed by 0 bases and 3 bases, with 6 bases remaining between them. CDR3 sequence: CASSVATHTEAFF. The DNA of the CDR3 is TGTGCCAGCAGCGTAGCTACGCACACTGAAGCTTTCTTT.

The CDR3 DNA sequence: TGTGCCAGCAGTGCAGGGTTCTCTGCCCAAGAGACCCAGTACTTC. Translation gives CASSAGFSAQETQYF. The genes are TRBV2 and TRBJ2-5, with D maybe TRBD1 (5 bases). Germline loops: CDR1 SNHLY, CDR2 FYNNEI. The CDR3 has 15 amino acids. Trimming left V 4 bases short and J 1 base short, with 13 bases between.

The chain is built from TRBV19 and TRBJ1-5; no clear D gene. The ends were cut back, 4 bases at V and 7 bases at J, with 11 bases in the middle. The CDR3 extends over 13 amino acids. Germline V lookup: CDR1 LNHDA, CDR2 SQIVND (reference sequence). DNA of the CDR3: TGTGCCAGTAGTAGCAATCAGGACCAGCCCCAGCATTTT. This codes for CASSSNQDQPQHF.

This chain joins TRBV4-1 and TRBJ2-7; the match to TRBD2 covers 8 bases. Losses at the gene ends were 0 bases for V and 4 bases for J; bases not matched to a gene: 11. The CDR3 is 17 amino acids. Germline CDR1 is MGHRA and CDR2 is YSYEKL. This CDR3 is CASSQDSITGGGYEQYF. In nucleotides, the CDR3 is TGCGCCAGCAGCCAAGATAGCATCACCGGGGGGGGGTACGAGCAGTACTTC.